A single sample is the source of the 9 T cell receptor beta chains below, sequenced in a study of vaccination effects on CD4 cells after COVID-19. Sequencing was performed with immunoSEQ multiplex PCR; in TCRdb, only in-frame clones are kept and a portion is missing. The sample records approximately 58,000 clones, about three quarters being singletons. CD4+ T cell isolation took place after 10 days of culture. No antigen is known for these receptors. Sequences were derived from CD4+ T cells from PBMCs cultured without peptide, sampled before COVID-19 vaccination. The origin of the receptors is a human donor who received a COVID-19 vaccine.

V and J are TRBV5-6 and TRBJ2-7, with 7 bases aligning to TRBD2. Germline values: CDR1 SGHDT, CDR2 YYEEEE. This CDR3 is 14 amino acids long. Trimming removed 0 bases from V and 5 bases from J; junction bases left unmatched: 5. CDR3 residues: CASSLEGRGDEQYV. CDR3 DNA sequence: TGTGCCAGCAGCTTGGAGGGCCGGGGGGACGAGCAGTACGTC.

The chain carries TRBV6-5 and TRBJ2-2; the D gene is possibly TRBD1 (5 bases). Trimming took off 7 bases at V and 1 base at J, with 10 bases between the two ends. CDR1 is MNHEY and CDR2 is SVGAGI in the germline V gene. The CDR3 contains 14 residues. The DNA for the CDR3 is TGTGCCAGCATAGGGGTGATGAACACCGGGGAGCTGTTTTTT. This encodes CASIGVMNTGELFF.

The V and J genes are TRBV2 and TRBJ1-6, with D maybe TRBD1 (6 bases). The CDR3 runs 15 residues. Germline V CDR1 and CDR2: SNHLY, FYNNEI. V was cut by 7 bases and J by 9 bases, with 19 bases left in between. The CDR3 DNA reads as TGTGCCAGCAAAAGGACAGCCCAGGAAGGTTCACCCCTCCACTTT. Translation: CASKRTAQEGSPLHF.

The rearrangement links TRBV5-6 to TRBJ1-2; D unclear. V lost 2 bases to trimming and J lost 4 bases, with 15 bases between them. CDR3 length equals 15 residues. Per the germline V gene, CDR1 is SGHDT and CDR2 is YYEEEE. CDR3 sequence (DNA): TGTGCCAGCAGCTTCCGTGGGCCTACAACCTATGGCTACACCTTC. It translates to CASSFRGPTTYGYTF.

The chain joins TRBV2 to TRBJ1-4; no clear D gene. Trimming took off 5 bases at V and 8 bases at J, with 15 bases between the two ends. Germline lookup yields CDR1 SNHLY and CDR2 FYNNEI. The CDR3 spans 14 residues. The CDR3 protein is CASSIIPVREKLFF. The CDR3 DNA sequence: TGTGCCAGCAGTATCATCCCTGTGAGGGAAAAACTGTTTTTT. The full variable domain, rest sourced from reference TRBV2 and TRBJ1-4, is EPEVTQTPSHQVTQMGQEVILRCVPISNHLYFYWYRQILGQKVEFLVSFYNNEISEKSEIFDDQFSVERPDGSNFTLKIRSTKLEDSAMYFCASSIIPVREKLFFGSGTQLSVL.

This chain connects TRBV24-1 to TRBJ2-5, with D unclear. This CDR3 is 15 amino acids long. Germline V gene sequence: CDR1 KGHDR, CDR2 SFDVKD. With 5 bases removed from V and 1 base from J, the gap between germline ends came to 13 bases. In nucleotides, the CDR3 is TGTGCCACCAGTGGTCCCTCCGCAGGCCAAGAGACCCAGTACTTC. The encoded protein is CATSGPSAGQETQYF.

The chain is built from TRBV19 and TRBJ1-2; D is unresolved. Per the germline V gene, CDR1 is LNHDA and CDR2 is SQIVND (reference sequence). The CDR3 runs 12 residues. Trimming left V 5 bases short and J 8 bases short, with 12 bases between. The CDR3 here is CASSYLKDGYTF. The CDR3 region has the DNA TGTGCCAGTAGTTACCTTAAAGACGGCTACACCTTC.

This clone appeared a single time. The chain employs TRBV6-1 and TRBJ2-1, with D possibly matching TRBD2 (7 bases). The CDR3 sequence is 16 residues long. The V end lost 3 bases, the J end lost 9 bases, and 21 bases lay between the germline ends. The germline CDR1 and CDR2 sequences are MNHNS and SASEGT. In nucleotides, the CDR3 is TGTGCCAGCAGTGATCGCGGGGGCTACGCCTGGGGTGAGCAGTTCTTC. Translation: CASSDRGGYAWGEQFF.

Only a few counts were recorded for this clone. The V and J genes are TRBV3-1 (or the pseudogene TRBV3-2) and TRBJ2-3; 7 bases agree with TRBD1. Trimming removed 4 bases from V and 6 bases from J; junction bases left unmatched: 7. Germline values: CDR1 LGHDT, CDR2 YNNKEL (reference sequence). This CDR3 has 14 residues. CDR3 nucleotide sequence: TGTGCCAGCAGCCCTAACAGGGGTGGGGATACGCAGTATTTT. Its translation is CASSPNRGGDTQYF.